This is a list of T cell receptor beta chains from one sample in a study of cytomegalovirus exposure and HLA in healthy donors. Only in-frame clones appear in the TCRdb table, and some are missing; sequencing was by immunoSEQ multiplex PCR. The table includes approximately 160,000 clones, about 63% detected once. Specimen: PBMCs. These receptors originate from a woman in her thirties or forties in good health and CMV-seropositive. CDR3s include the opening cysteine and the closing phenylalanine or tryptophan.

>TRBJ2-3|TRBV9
CASSVAEGSTQYF
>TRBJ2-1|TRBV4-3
CASSQDSSGGKQFF
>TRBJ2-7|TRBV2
CASIFRGRQFEQYF
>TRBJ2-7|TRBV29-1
CSVVPSGGSYEQYF
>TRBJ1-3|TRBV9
CASSRGDPGNTIYF
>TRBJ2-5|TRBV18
CASSRGGEETQYF
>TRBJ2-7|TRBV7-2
CASSLWANSGSYEQYF
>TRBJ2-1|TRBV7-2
CASSLLASGGSSYNEQFF
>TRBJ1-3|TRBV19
CASSSGGNTIYF
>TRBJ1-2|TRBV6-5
CASSPNRGQNGYTF
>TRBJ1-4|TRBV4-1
CASSQQATNEKLFF
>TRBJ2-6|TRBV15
CATSGGKGSGANVLTF
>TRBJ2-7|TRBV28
CASSSIRLAGAYEQYF
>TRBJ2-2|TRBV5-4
CASRGGTGRTGELFF
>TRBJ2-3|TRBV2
CASGISGARDTQYF
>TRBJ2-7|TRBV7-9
CASRATGGHEQYF
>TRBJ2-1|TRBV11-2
CASSFGGLNEQFF
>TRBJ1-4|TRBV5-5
CASSLGLGQLINEKLFF
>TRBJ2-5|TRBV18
CASSPRAEETQYF
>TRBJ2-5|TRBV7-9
CASRADRGEETQYF
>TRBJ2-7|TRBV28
CASRTVDRPSYEQYF
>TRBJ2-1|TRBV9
CASSVALLAGGTYNEQFF
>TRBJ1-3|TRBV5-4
CASSSRQGSGNTIYF
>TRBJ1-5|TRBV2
CASSEWENQPQHF
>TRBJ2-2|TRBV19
CASRRAGGYTGELFF
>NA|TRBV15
CATSRGGEGRTYEQYF
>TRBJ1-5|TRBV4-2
CASSQLWDRAQPQHF
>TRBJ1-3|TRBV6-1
CATLLGVPGNTIYF
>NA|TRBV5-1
CASSLTRLGGEQYF
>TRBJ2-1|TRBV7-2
CASSLVDSGAYNEQFF
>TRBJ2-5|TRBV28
CASSPPRQGALWETQYF
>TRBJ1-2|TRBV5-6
CASSFRELTYGYTF
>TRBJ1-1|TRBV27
CASFHYGTGAEAFF
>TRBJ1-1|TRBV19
CASSIGWQGAGNTEAFF
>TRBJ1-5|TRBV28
CASSPPDREDQPQHF
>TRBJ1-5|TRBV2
CASSLDSNQPQNF
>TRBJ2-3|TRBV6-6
CASSYGGSYTDTQYF
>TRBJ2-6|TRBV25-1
CASSDRPSGANVLTF
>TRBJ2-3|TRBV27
CASTGGSGSLDTQYF
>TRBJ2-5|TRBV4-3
CASSQDTDQETQYF
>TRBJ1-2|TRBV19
CASSLDRTDYGYTF
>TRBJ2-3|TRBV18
CASSPPDSHAAQYF
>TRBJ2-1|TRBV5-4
CASSFSSGSHEQFF
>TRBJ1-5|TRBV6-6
CASSYYGQGNQPQHF